Below are 25 T cell receptor beta chains sequenced from a single sample in a study of tumor-infiltrating lymphocytes in localized non-small cell lung cancer. Clones were read by immunoSEQ multiplex PCR, and TCRdb kept only the in-frame ones, dropping some. The sample has over 7,000 clones; approximately 80% are singletons. The specimen was lung tumor tissue. These receptors all come from a human donor with non-small cell lung cancer.

The V gene is TRBV6-4, the J gene TRBJ1-5; TRBD1 matches at 8 bases. From germline, CDR1 is MRHNA and CDR2 SNTAGT. V trimming: 5 bases; J trimming: 4 bases; junction bases outside the gene matches: 7. The CDR3 has 15 residues. This chain's CDR3 is CASSYGTGENQPQHF. CDR3 DNA: TGTGCCAGCAGTTACGGGACAGGAGAAAATCAGCCCCAGCATTTT.

The chain has TRBV19 and TRBJ1-2; no clear D. CDR1 is LNHDA and CDR2 is SQIVND in the germline V gene (reference sequence). The CDR3 covers 14 residues. Trimming stripped 6 bases from V and 8 bases from J, with 19 bases between. The CDR3 bases are TGTGCCAGTAGACACGGACCGACGTTTTGGGGCTACACCTTC. Protein product: CASRHGPTFWGYTF.

V gene TRBV6-5 combines with J gene TRBJ2-3, with 10 bases aligning to TRBD2. The CDR3 loop spans 13 amino acids. The germline V gene has CDR1 MNHEY and CDR2 SVGAGI. The trim removed 6 bases at V and 4 bases at J, leaving 1 base unmatched. CDR3 residues: CASRLAGSDTQYF. As DNA, the CDR3 is TGTGCCAGCAGACTAGCGGGATCAGATACGCAGTATTTT.

The J gene is TRBJ1-4, the V gene TRBV28; 7 bases align to TRBD1. V was pared by 4 bases and J by 8 bases, with 7 bases of the junction left unmatched. CDR3 length equals 14 residues. From germline, CDR1 is MDHEN and CDR2 SYDVKM. In DNA, the CDR3 is TGTGCCAGCAGTTCCGGGACAGTAAAAGAAAAACTGTTTTTT. Its translation is CASSSGTVKEKLFF.

This clone was counted a single time. CDR3 protein: CASIRGGLGETQYF. As DNA, the CDR3 is TGTGCCAGCATCCGGGGGGGTTTGGGAGAGACCCAGTACTTC. The rearrangement uses TRBV7-2 and TRBJ2-5; 8 nucleotides line up with TRBD2. In germline, CDR1 is SGHTA, CDR2 FQGNSA. The CDR3 is made up of 14 amino acids. Germline trimming cut 7 bases from V and 4 bases from J; bases unmatched to any gene: 8.

This clone came up once. The chain links TRBV19 to TRBJ1-2; D uncertain. Per the germline V gene, CDR1 is LNHDA and CDR2 is SQIVND (reference sequence). V lost 6 bases and J 0 bases, leaving 14 bases between the germline ends. The CDR3 consists of 15 residues. The CDR3 here is CASSLPGLANYGYTF. CDR3 nucleotide sequence: TGTGCCAGTAGCCTCCCGGGTCTAGCTAACTATGGCTACACCTTC.

The CDR3: CASRPTTRQPQHF. The CDR3 nucleotides read TGTGCCAGCAGACCAACAACGCGGCAGCCCCAGCATTTT. This chain connects TRBV6-5 to TRBJ1-5, with D uncertain. V shed 6 bases and J shed 7 bases, with 13 bases lying between them. This CDR3 contains 13 residues. CDR1 MNHEY and CDR2 SVGAGI come from the germline V gene.

V is TRBV6-6 and J is TRBJ2-1; D not certain. V was clipped by 2 bases and J by 2 bases, with 13 bases between them. The CDR3 is 16 residues long. The V gene's germline CDR1 is MNHNY and CDR2 SVGAGI (reference sequence). The CDR3 sequence is CASSYGSLATYNEQFF. The CDR3, as DNA: TGTGCCAGCAGTTACGGTTCCCTCGCAACCTACAATGAGCAGTTCTTC.

This chain links TRBV29-1 with TRBJ2-1, with D perhaps matching TRBD2 (5 bases). The germline V gene encodes CDR1 SQVTM and CDR2 ANQGSEA. The CDR3 extends over 16 amino acids. Trimming removed 0 bases from V and 8 bases from J, with 20 bases in between. The CDR3 region has the DNA TGCAGCGTTGAAGAGTCTGGAGATCGGGATAGGGATGAGCAGTTCTTC. It specifies CSVEESGDRDRDEQFF.

This clone was recorded only once. V gene TRBV7-2 combines with J gene TRBJ1-2, with D unresolved. V gave up 5 bases and J gave up 4 bases, with 17 bases separating them. CDR1 is SGHTA, CDR2 FQGNSA, per germline. CDR3 length: 15 amino acids. In DNA, the CDR3 is TGTGCCAGCAGCCCGGCCGGGATCCCTTTCTATGGCTACACCTTC. Protein: CASSPAGIPFYGYTF.

This sequence joins TRBV6-5 and TRBJ2-3; 8 bases map to TRBD1. This CDR3 region has 16 residues. CDR1 is MNHEY, CDR2 SVGAGI, per germline. The J segment lost 5 bases and the V segment lost 0 bases, leaving 7 bases of the junction unmatched. The CDR3 reads CASSYSRTGLEDTQYF. The CDR3 nucleotides are TGTGCCAGCAGTTACTCGCGGACAGGGCTAGAAGATACGCAGTATTTT.

V is TRBV9 and J is TRBJ2-3; possibly TRBD2 for D (6 bases). This CDR3 spans 14 amino acids. V gave up 3 bases and J gave up 1 base, with 9 bases separating them. The germline V gene encodes CDR1 SGDLS and CDR2 YYNGEE. The CDR3 DNA sequence: TGTGCCAGCAGCGATGGGACTCGCACAGATACGCAGTATTTT. Encoded protein: CASSDGTRTDTQYF. The variable domain in full, with the rest retrieved from reference TRBV9 and TRBJ2-3, is DSGVTQTPKHLITATGQRVTLRCSPRSGDLSVYWYQQSLDQGLQFLIQYYNGEERAKGNILERFSAQQFPDLHSELNLSSLELGDSALYFCASSDGTRTDTQYFGPGTRLTVL.

The J gene is TRBJ2-2, the V gene TRBV10-3, with D possibly TRBD1 on 6 matching bases. The CDR3 contains 14 residues. CDR1 is ENHRY, CDR2 SYGVKD, per germline. V dropped 6 bases and J dropped 7 bases, with 15 bases sitting between them. The CDR3 nucleotides are TGTGCCATCAGCGCGCCAACAGGGAACGGGGAGCTGTTTTTT. Translated: CAISAPTGNGELFF.

The chain carries TRBV11-2 and TRBJ1-2, with D tentatively TRBD1 (5 bases). V shed 3 bases and J shed 4 bases, with 12 bases lying between them. Germline lookup yields CDR1 SGHAT and CDR2 FQNNGV. This CDR3 comprises 14 residues. CDR3 nucleotide sequence: TGTGCCAGCAGCTTGGGCAGGGAAAGCTATGGCTACACCTTC. Protein: CASSLGRESYGYTF.

The chain combines TRBV5-5 with TRBJ2-7; D gene uncertain. Per the germline V gene, CDR1 is SGHKS and CDR2 is YYEKEE (reference sequence). CDR3 length equals 15 residues. The V and J ends lost 4 bases and 4 bases respectively, with 18 bases between them. CDR3 amino acids: CASSAYFPGIYEQYF. The CDR3 DNA reads as TGTGCCAGCAGCGCATATTTCCCGGGTATATACGAGCAGTACTTC.

V and J are TRBV13 and TRBJ2-1, with 7 nucleotides matching TRBD1. Germline V gene lookup returns CDR1 PRHDT and CDR2 FYEKMQ (reference sequence). The V gene end was trimmed by 4 bases and the J gene end by 5 bases; junction bases not matched to a gene: 11. The CDR3 consists of 16 residues. CDR3 coding DNA: TGTGCCAGCAGCTCATCTTATGACAGGGCGGACAATGAGCAGTTCTTC. Translating it yields CASSSSYDRADNEQFF.

The CDR3 is CAISEPKGGLAGYNEQFF. The CDR3 DNA is TGTGCCATCAGTGAGCCTAAAGGGGGACTAGCGGGGTACAATGAGCAGTTCTTC. V is TRBV10-3 and J is TRBJ2-1; the match to TRBD2 covers 13 bases. J lost 4 bases, V lost 2 bases, and 8 bases had no gene match. Germline CDR1 ENHRY, CDR2 SYGVKD. The CDR3 covers 18 residues.

The rearrangement joins TRBV5-1 to TRBJ2-1, with 9 bases that match TRBD2. The germline gives CDR1 SGHRS, CDR2 YFSETQ. This CDR3 contains 15 residues. Trimming at V came to 3 bases and at J to 0 bases, leaving 1 base not matched to a gene. The CDR3 nucleotides are TGCGCCAGCAGCTCGACTAGCGGCTCCTACAATGAGCAGTTCTTC. This gives the protein CASSSTSGSYNEQFF.

This sequence joins TRBV18 and TRBJ2-2; D gene ambiguous. CDR1 KGHSH and CDR2 LQKENI come from the germline V gene. Trimming stripped 4 bases from V and 0 bases from J, with 12 bases between. The CDR3 runs to 16 residues. DNA of the CDR3: TGTGCCAGCTCACTCTACCACAGCGCGAACACCGGGGAGCTGTTTTTT. It yields the protein CASSLYHSANTGELFF.

The chain uses TRBV6-1 and TRBJ2-3; D gene uncertain. The CDR3 runs 12 residues. In germline, CDR1 is MNHNS, CDR2 SASEGT. Trimming took off 4 bases at V and 3 bases at J, with 5 bases between the two ends. The CDR3 DNA follows: TGTGCCAGCAGTGTCTCGACAGATACGCAGTATTTT. It encodes CASSVSTDTQYF.

V and J are TRBV6-6 and TRBJ2-2; D call uncertain. The germline gives CDR1 MNHNY, CDR2 SVGAGI (reference sequence). The CDR3 runs 12 residues. With 6 bases removed from V and 6 bases from J, the gap between germline ends came to 8 bases. The CDR3 nucleotides read TGTGCCAGCAGCCCTGGCGCCGGGGAGCTGTTTTTT. Amino acid sequence: CASSPGAGELFF.

This chain connects TRBV18 to TRBJ2-7; the D is unclear. Between the trimmed V and J ends, which lost 0 bases and 0 bases, there was a span of 3 bases. Germline loops: CDR1 KGHSH, CDR2 LQKENI. There are 13 residues in the CDR3. This chain's CDR3 is CASSPPFSYEQYF. The CDR3 nucleotides read TGTGCCAGCTCACCACCTTTCTCCTACGAGCAGTACTTC.

This chain uses TRBV4-3 with TRBJ2-2; D might be TRBD2 (6 bases). The CDR3 is 18 amino acids. The germline V and J ends were trimmed by 2 bases and 5 bases, with 21 bases remaining between them. CDR1 LGHNA and CDR2 YSLEER come from the germline V gene. The CDR3 coding sequence is TGCGCCAGCAGCCAACACTGGGGAGGTCCGCGGACAACCGGGGAGCTGTTTTTT. It specifies CASSQHWGGPRTTGELFF.

This chain joins TRBV9 and TRBJ2-2; D unclear. Trimming pared 4 bases from V and 0 bases from J, leaving 7 bases between. CDR3 length: 14 amino acids. Germline V lookup: CDR1 SGDLS, CDR2 YYNGEE. For the CDR3, the DNA is TGTGCCAGCAGCAGGGAAGCGAACACCGGGGAGCTGTTTTTT. This translates into CASSREANTGELFF.

This chain uses TRBV28 with TRBJ1-5, with TRBD1 matching 7 bases. Per the germline V gene, CDR1 is MDHEN and CDR2 is SYDVKM. The J segment lost 7 bases and the V segment lost 3 bases, leaving 9 bases of the junction unmatched. The CDR3 extends over 15 amino acids. The CDR3 region has the DNA TGTGCCAGCAGTTTTAACAGGGGACGAGTGCAGCCCCAGCATTTT. Its translation: CASSFNRGRVQPQHF.